The 3 T cell receptor beta chains listed next were all sequenced from one sample in a study of blood T cell repertoires in COVID-19. Measured with immunoSEQ multiplex PCR; TCRdb has only the in-frame clones, and not every one. The sample lists about 380,000 clones; roughly 86% were seen once. Material for sequencing was PBMCs or T cells enriched from blood (not recorded which). The source is a man aged 25 to 40 who had recovered from COVID-19.

The rearrangement uses TRBV4-1 and TRBJ1-4; D not certain. The CDR3 has 15 residues. Trimming pared 1 base from V and 4 bases from J, leaving 10 bases between. Germline-derived CDR1 and CDR2 are MGHRA and YSYEKL. CDR3 sequence reads: CASSQVGGFNEKLFF. As DNA, the CDR3 is TGCGCCAGCAGCCAAGTAGGAGGGTTTAATGAAAAACTGTTTTTT.

CDR3 DNA: TGTGCCAGCAGCTTGGGAGGACAGGGCCGAAATGAAAAACTGTTTTTT. Protein sequence: CASSLGGQGRNEKLFF. The genes are TRBV7-6 and TRBJ1-4; 8 nucleotides agree with TRBD1. From germline, CDR1 is SGHVS and CDR2 FNYEAQ. J was trimmed by 5 bases and V by 3 bases; bases with no gene match: 8. The CDR3 has 16 residues.

The chain employs TRBV19 and TRBJ2-3; D call uncertain. The length of the CDR3 is 14 residues. V was trimmed by 2 bases and J by 0 bases, leaving 6 bases between them. Germline-derived CDR1 and CDR2 are LNHDA and SQIVND (reference sequence). The CDR3 DNA sequence: TGTGCCAGTAGTATATACAGAAGCACAGATACGCAGTATTTT. It specifies CASSIYRSTDTQYF.